A single sample is the source of the 8 T cell receptor beta chains below, sequenced in a study of yellow fever vaccine responses in identical twins. One entry per CDR3 protein, called by TCRdb with MiXCR from the RT-PCR reads. The table records 2,000 to 2,500 distinct CDR3 sequences, 70% to 80% of them present only once. The source material was T cells from blood (PBMCs), unsorted or a sorted subset (not recorded which), sampled before or after yellow fever vaccination (not recorded which). These receptors all come from a young woman who received the yellow fever vaccine.

The J gene is TRBJ2-1, the V gene TRBV6-2 or TRBV6-3, with 12 bases matching TRBD1. CDR1 is MNHEY, CDR2 SVGEGT, per germline. J lost 8 bases, V lost 3 bases, and 8 bases had no gene match. The CDR3 is made up of 16 amino acids. The CDR3 loop is CASSYGGQGAIDEQFF. CDR3 sequence (DNA): TGTGCCAGCAGTTATGGGGGACAGGGGGCGATCGATGAGCAGTTCTTC.

This clonotype was detected only a few times. The chain links TRBV14 to TRBJ2-1, with 7 bases fitting TRBD2. V trimming: 2 bases; J trimming: 9 bases; junction bases outside the gene matches: 10. Germline V gene lookup returns CDR1 SGHDN and CDR2 FVKESK. This CDR3 spans 15 amino acids. CDR3 region: CASSQPWGGSGEQFF. Here the CDR3 DNA reads TGTGCCAGCAGCCAACCCTGGGGAGGGAGCGGTGAGCAGTTCTTC.

By share of the sample, this clonotype is large. V usage is TRBV6-2 or TRBV6-3 and J usage is TRBJ1-2; tentative D call: TRBD1 (5 bases). CDR3 size: 14 residues. The V gene's germline CDR1 is MNHEY and CDR2 SVGEGT. V dropped 0 bases and J dropped 8 bases, with 13 bases sitting between them. CDR3 sequence: CASSYSSGSLGYTF. CDR3 DNA sequence: TGTGCCAGCAGTTACTCCTCAGGGTCGCTCGGCTACACCTTC.

The rearrangement links TRBV5-4 to TRBJ2-1, with D unresolved. The length of the CDR3 is 14 residues. Per the germline V gene, CDR1 is SGHNT and CDR2 is YYREEE (reference sequence). V lost 3 bases and J 0 bases, leaving 7 bases between the germline ends. The CDR3 reads CASSSPSSYNEQFF. The CDR3 coding sequence is TGTGCCAGCAGCTCGCCAAGCTCCTACAATGAGCAGTTCTTC.

The chain combines TRBV5-6 with TRBJ2-5; the D gene is possibly TRBD2 (5 bases). With 0 bases removed from V and 4 bases from J, the gap between germline ends came to 16 bases. This CDR3 region has 16 residues. Germline-derived CDR1 and CDR2 are SGHDT and YYEEEE. CDR3 sequence (DNA): TGTGCCAGCAGCTTGGGCCCGGGATCCCCGGGAGAGACCCAGTACTTC. Protein product: CASSLGPGSPGETQYF.

This chain links TRBV4-2 with TRBJ2-1, with TRBD2 matching 7 bases. The germline V gene has CDR1 LGHNA and CDR2 YNFKEQ. The CDR3 is 16 amino acids. V dropped 4 bases and J dropped 6; count of bases not matched to a gene: 12. CDR3 sequence: CASSLPGEREINEQFF. CDR3 sequence (DNA): TGTGCCAGCAGCCTCCCCGGGGAGCGGGAAATCAATGAGCAGTTCTTC.

The chain has TRBV4-3 and TRBJ2-1; TRBD2 aligns across 7 bases. The CDR3 is made up of 16 amino acids. Per germline, CDR1 LGHNA and CDR2 YSLEER. J gave up 4 bases and V 1 base, and 7 bases lay outside the gene matches. Here the CDR3 reads CASSQGAAGVYNEQFF. The CDR3 DNA sequence: TGCGCCAGCAGCCAAGGGGCTGCGGGAGTATACAATGAGCAGTTCTTC.

The chain employs TRBV4-1 and TRBJ1-5; 7 nucleotides agree with TRBD1. The CDR3 spans 15 residues. Germline loops: CDR1 MGHRA, CDR2 YSYEKL. The junction had 2 bases not matched to a gene; V was cut back by 1 base and J by 2 bases. The CDR3, as DNA: TGCGCCAGCAGCCAAGTTGACAGGGGCAATCAGCCCCAGCATTTT. As protein: CASSQVDRGNQPQHF.